This T cell receptor (beta chain) was captured in a study of blood T cell repertoires in COVID-19. TCRdb keeps only in-frame clones here, not all; method: immunoSEQ multiplex PCR. The repertoire holds some 250,000 clones, with roughly 91% as singletons. The CDR3 sequence is 15 residues long. With 1 base removed from V and 3 bases from J, the gap between germline ends came to 13 bases. Germline V gives CDR1 MGHRA, CDR2 YSYEKL. This chain joins TRBV4-1 and TRBJ2-7; tentatively, D is TRBD2 (6 bases). The TCR originated in a middle-aged woman who had recovered from COVID-19. Sequenced material: peripheral blood. The CDR3 DNA follows: TGCGCCAGCAGCCAAGTTTGGAGCGGGCACTACGAGCAGTACTTC. It specifies CASSQVWSGHYEQYF.